A single sample is the source of the 7 T cell receptor beta chains below, sequenced in a study of blood T cell repertoires in COVID-19. Only in-frame clones appear in the TCRdb table, and some are missing; sequencing was by immunoSEQ multiplex PCR. The sample contains roughly 55,000 clones, more than 60% of which appear only once. The source material was peripheral blood. The origin of the receptors is a human donor in a cohort sampled during active COVID-19.

The V gene is TRBV30, the J gene TRBJ1-5; perhaps TRBD1 as D (6 bases). Germline CDR1 GTSNPN, CDR2 SVGIG (reference sequence). This CDR3 comprises 19 residues. Trimming took 1 base from V and 2 from J, leaving 24 bases between them. The CDR3 DNA reads TGTGCCTGGAGTGCCCAGACAGGCGGGAGGAGTGTCGGCAATCAGCCCCAGCATTTT. This codes for CAWSAQTGGRSVGNQPQHF.

The chain employs TRBV5-4 and TRBJ2-3; 8 nucleotides line up with TRBD2. CDR1 is SGHNT and CDR2 is YYREEE in the germline V gene (reference sequence). The CDR3 is 17 residues long. V lost 0 bases and J lost 3; bases outside the gene matches: 9. CDR3 residues: CASSLVGLVPTTDTQYF. CDR3 bases: TGTGCCAGCAGCTTGGTGGGACTAGTGCCGACTACAGATACGCAGTATTTT.

CDR3 bases: TGTGCCTTCACAGGGTCCGGGGAGCTGTTTTTT. This sequence encodes CAFTGSGELFF. The chain carries TRBV30 and TRBJ2-2; D perhaps matches TRBD1 (6 bases). The CDR3 length is 11 residues. Germline V gene lookup returns CDR1 GTSNPN and CDR2 SVGIG (reference sequence). V dropped 7 bases and J dropped 6 bases, with 9 bases sitting between them.

The chain is built from TRBV24-1 and TRBJ1-1; D possibly corresponds to TRBD1 (5 bases). The length of the CDR3 is 16 residues. Trimming stripped 4 bases from V and 0 bases from J, with 14 bases between. In germline, CDR1 is KGHDR, CDR2 SFDVKD. CDR3 in DNA: TGTGCCACCAGTGACAGCCGGAAGGGGCTGAACACTGAAGCTTTCTTT. Its translation is CATSDSRKGLNTEAFF.

The chain joins TRBV29-1 to TRBJ2-5; 9 bases agree with TRBD1. The V gene end was trimmed by 0 bases and the J gene end by 5 bases; junction bases not matched to a gene: 10. CDR3 size: 16 residues. Germline CDR1 is SQVTM and CDR2 is ANQGSEA. The DNA of the CDR3 is TGCAGCGTTGAAGATCTCGACAGGGGGTCTGGTGAGACCCAGTACTTC. Protein sequence: CSVEDLDRGSGETQYF.

J is TRBJ2-7 and V is TRBV24-1; D might be TRBD1 (6 bases). Germline V CDR1 and CDR2: KGHDR, SFDVKD. The CDR3 is made up of 13 amino acids. Deletions cut 3 bases from V and 9 bases from J, with 14 bases between. The DNA of the CDR3 is TGTGCCACCAGTGATGACACAGGGTCTGGGCAGTACTTC. Its translation is CATSDDTGSGQYF.

This clone occurred once. The chain joins TRBV5-1 to TRBJ1-3; no clear D gene. Germline V CDR1 and CDR2: SGHRS, YFSETQ. The CDR3 length is 13 residues. V was pared by 3 bases and J by 2 bases, with 6 bases between. DNA for the CDR3: TGCGCCAGCAGCTCGGGAGCTGGAAACACCATATATTTT. Its translation is CASSSGAGNTIYF.